This T cell receptor (beta chain) came from a study of blood T cell repertoires in COVID-19. Looking at the study overall: T cells, B-cell-depleted T cells, or PBMCs provided the cDNA or gDNA that served as material.

The assay was immunoSEQ multiplex PCR, and TCRdb's table has in-frame clones only and misses some. The table has just under 35,000 clones, around 87% seen once; the top ten hold 35% to 50%. The germline CDR1 and CDR2 sequences are LNHNV and YYDKDF (reference sequence). The CDR3 spans 17 residues. The V segment lost 4 bases and the J segment 9 bases; nucleotides outside the gene matches: 17. The specimen sequenced was peripheral blood. The receptor's source is a human donor in a cohort sampled during active COVID-19. The chain uses TRBV15 and TRBJ2-1; 8 bases map to TRBD2. The CDR3 coding sequence is TGTGCCACCAGCACCGACGGCGGGGCGGGGGGTATAGGTGAGCAGTTCTTC. Its protein product is CATSTDGGAGGIGEQFF.